This TCR beta chain originates from a study of blood T cell repertoires in COVID-19. TCRdb's table, derived via immunoSEQ multiplex PCR, lists solely in-frame clones and lacks some. Counted here are 200,000 to 300,000 clones, around 90% occurring once; the ten biggest clones make up 0.65% to 0.9%. Trimming cost V 1 base and J 3 bases, with 4 bases left between them. This CDR3 has 12 amino acids. Germline loops: CDR1 MNHNS, CDR2 SASEGT. The sequence derives from a woman in her twenties or thirties with acute or convalescent COVID-19. Input material: peripheral blood. This chain connects TRBV6-1 to TRBJ2-7; D not certain. The DNA for the CDR3 is TGTGCCAGCAGTGAAGTCGGCTACGAGCAGTACTTC. It codes for CASSEVGYEQYF.